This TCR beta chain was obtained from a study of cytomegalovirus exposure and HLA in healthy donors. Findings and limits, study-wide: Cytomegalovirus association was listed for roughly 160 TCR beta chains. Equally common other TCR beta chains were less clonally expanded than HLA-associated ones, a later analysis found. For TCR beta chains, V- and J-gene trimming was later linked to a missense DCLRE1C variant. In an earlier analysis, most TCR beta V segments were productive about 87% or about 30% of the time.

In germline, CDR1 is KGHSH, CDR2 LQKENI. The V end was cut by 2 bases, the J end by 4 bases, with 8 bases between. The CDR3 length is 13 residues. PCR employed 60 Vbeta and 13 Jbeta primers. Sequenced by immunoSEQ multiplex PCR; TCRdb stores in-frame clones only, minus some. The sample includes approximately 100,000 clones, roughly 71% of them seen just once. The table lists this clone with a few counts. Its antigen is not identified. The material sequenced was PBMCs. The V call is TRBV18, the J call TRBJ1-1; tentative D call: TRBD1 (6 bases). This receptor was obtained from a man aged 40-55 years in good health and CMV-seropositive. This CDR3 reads CASSPTGSTEAFF. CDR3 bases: TGTGCCAGCTCACCAACAGGGAGCACTGAAGCTTTCTTT.